These T cell receptor beta chains were read from a single sample in a study of T cells in Graves' hyperthyroidism and ophthalmopathy. TCRdb reprocessed the multiplex PCR reads with MiXCR, giving one entry per CDR3 protein. Found here are under 550,000 distinct CDR3 sequences, 15% to 20% of them singletons; the top ten hold approximately 48%. The specimen was blood. The receptors here all came from a man aged 35 to 55 with Graves' ophthalmopathy. Each CDR3 is given with its conserved first and last residue. The D gene is left open where the match is weak. Some rows have no size entry. The others give once, few or many, or a class for an expanded clone.

cdr3_aa cdr3_nt clone_size j_call d_call v_call
CAASTGETQYF TGTGCCGCCTCCACAGGGGAGACCCAGTACTTC many TRBJ2-5 NA TRBV6-1
CASGYPPTGTSGRVTQYF TGTGCCAGCGGATACCCCCCTACCGGGACTAGCGGGAGGGTGACCCAGTACTTC NA TRBJ2-5 TRBD2 TRBV11-2
CASSSGSGELFF TGTGCCAGCAGTTCAGGGTCCGGGGAGCTGTTTTTT few TRBJ2-2 NA TRBV6-1
CSARFRAGPENTGELFF TGCAGTGCTAGATTTCGAGCGGGGCCCGAGAACACCGGGGAGCTGTTTTTT few TRBJ2-2 TRBD2 TRBV20-1
CASSPLDGANVLTF TGTGCCAGCAGCCCCCTGGATGGGGCCAACGTCCTGACTTTC few TRBJ2-6 NA TRBV14
CSAKRAGLATETQYF TGCAGTGCTAAGAGGGCCGGACTAGCGACGGAGACCCAGTACTTC many TRBJ2-5 TRBD2 TRBV20-1
CASSFSGEGDYGYTF TGTGCCAGCAGTTTTTCAGGGGAGGGAGACTATGGCTACACCTTC many TRBJ1-2 NA TRBV28
CASSYNTGAGKLFF TGTGCCAGCAGTTACAATACAGGGGCAGGAAAACTGTTTTTT many TRBJ1-4 TRBD1 TRBV11-2
CASSLERLARGDEQFF TGTGCCAGCAGCTTAGAGAGACTAGCCCGGGGGGATGAGCAGTTCTTC many TRBJ2-1 TRBD2 TRBV7-2
CASRTTFLGDTQYF TGTGCCAGCAGAACCACCTTTCTGGGAGATACGCAGTATTTT NA TRBJ2-3 NA TRBV6-1
CASRPAGGRGTGELFF TGTGCCAGCAGGCCAGCGGGAGGGCGTGGCACCGGGGAGCTGTTTTTT NA TRBJ2-2 TRBD2 TRBV27
CASSPVWGKTGELFF TGTGCCAGCAGCCCGGTATGGGGTAAAACCGGGGAGCTGTTTTTT many TRBJ2-2 NA TRBV11-2
CASSRQAGSTEAFF TGTGCCAGCAGCCGGCAAGCAGGGTCCACTGAAGCTTTCTTT NA TRBJ1-1 NA TRBV7-9
CATGGTGDPSGANVLTF TGTGCCACCGGCGGGACAGGAGATCCCTCTGGGGCCAACGTCCTGACTTTC NA TRBJ2-6 TRBD1 TRBV24-1
CASSPLGAKDTQYF TGTGCCAGCTCCCCCTTGGGGGCGAAAGATACGCAGTATTTT NA TRBJ2-3 NA TRBV18
CASSSGFLLLYEQYF TGTGCTAGCAGCTCGGGGTTTTTATTACTCTACGAGCAGTACTTC few TRBJ2-7 NA TRBV7-7
CASSLGIFQPQHF TGTGCCAGCAGCTTGGGAATATTTCAGCCCCAGCATTTT few TRBJ1-5 NA TRBV7-9
CASTLGVRSSDTQYF TGTGCCAGTACCCTGGGAGTGCGTTCCTCAGATACGCAGTATTTT NA TRBJ2-3 NA TRBV19
CASSQDWGEDENEQFF TGTGCCAGCAGCCAAGATTGGGGGGAGGATGAGAATGAGCAGTTCTTC few TRBJ2-1 NA TRBV3-1
CASQSGGGYEQYF TGTGCCTCACAGTCGGGCGGGGGCTACGAGCAGTACTTC NA TRBJ2-7 TRBD2 TRBV28
CASSLVWVFYPDTQYF TGCGCCAGCAGCTTGGTATGGGTTTTTTACCCGGATACGCAGTATTTT many TRBJ2-3 NA TRBV5-1
CAWSSIYEQYF TGTGCCTGGAGTTCAATCTACGAGCAGTACTTC NA TRBJ2-7 NA TRBV30
CSARVRSYEQYF TGCAGTGCTAGAGTTAGGTCATACGAGCAGTACTTC many TRBJ2-7 NA TRBV20-1
CASSTLGGLSSPLHF TGTGCCAGCAGTACCCTTGGTGGGTTAAGTTCACCCCTCCACTTT many TRBJ1-6 NA TRBV6-1
CASSLDRGGFATEAFF TGTGCCAGCAGTTTAGATAGGGGGGGTTTTGCCACTGAAGCTTTCTTT many TRBJ1-1 NA TRBV12-3/TRBV12-4
CASTSPDSGSYEQYF TGTGCCAGCACCTCTCCGGACAGCGGCTCCTACGAGCAGTACTTC many TRBJ2-7 NA TRBV6-2/TRBV6-3
CASSFVAASSYNSPLHF TGTGCCAGCAGCTTCGTCGCAGCGAGCTCCTATAATTCACCCCTCCACTTT NA TRBJ1-6 NA TRBV5-5